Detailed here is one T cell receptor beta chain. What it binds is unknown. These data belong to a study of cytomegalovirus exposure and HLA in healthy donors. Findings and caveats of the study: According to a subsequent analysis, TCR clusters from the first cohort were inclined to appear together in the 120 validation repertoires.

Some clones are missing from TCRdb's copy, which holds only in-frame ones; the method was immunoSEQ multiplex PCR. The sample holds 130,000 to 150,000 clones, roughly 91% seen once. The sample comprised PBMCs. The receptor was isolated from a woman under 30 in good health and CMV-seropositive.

In DNA, the CDR3 is TGTGCAAGTCGCTTAGTGCGGACTAGCGGTAGCGAGCAGTACTTC. Translation gives CASRLVRTSGSEQYF. V is TRBV12-2 and J is TRBJ2-7; the D call in the table, TRBD2, was not verified against the DNA. TRBV12-2 is annotated as a pseudogene. This CDR3 comprises 15 residues.